This is a list of T cell receptor beta chains from one sample in a study of glioma-infiltrating T cells after dendritic cell vaccination. Sequencing used immunoSEQ multiplex PCR; TCRdb keeps in-frame clones, though not all of them. The data contain roughly 100,000 clones, 90% of them singletons. The sample was blood, taken after dendritic cell vaccination. Source of these receptors: a human donor with glioblastoma. CDR3s include the opening cysteine and the closing phenylalanine or tryptophan. Each record gives: V gene, D gene, J gene, clone size, CDR3 protein, CDR3 DNA. A D gene is named only where the DNA matches it firmly. A row's size may be missing; if present it is once, few, many or a size class.

V gene: TRBV2; D gene: -; J gene: TRBJ1-1; clone size: -; CDR3 protein: CASSAQVNTEAFF; CDR3 DNA: TGTGCCAGCAGTGCACAGGTGAACACTGAAGCTTTCTTT
V gene: TRBV11-3; D gene: -; J gene: TRBJ2-3; clone size: -; CDR3 protein: CASSPPRGGTQYF; CDR3 DNA: TGTGCCAGCAGCCCCCCAAGGGGGGGTACGCAGTATTTT
V gene: TRBV18; D gene: TRBD1; J gene: TRBJ1-2; clone size: -; CDR3 protein: CASSPGTGGVYGYTF; CDR3 DNA: TGTGCCAGCTCACCTGGGACAGGGGGCGTCTATGGCTACACCTTC
V gene: TRBV15; D gene: -; J gene: TRBJ2-1; clone size: -; CDR3 protein: CATSSVGSNEQFF; CDR3 DNA: TGTGCCACCAGCAGCGTCGGGAGCAATGAGCAGTTCTTC
V gene: TRBV11-2; D gene: -; J gene: TRBJ2-2; clone size: -; CDR3 protein: CASSLGTGDTGELFF; CDR3 DNA: TGTGCCAGCAGCTTAGGGACGGGAGACACCGGGGAGCTGTTTTTT
V gene: TRBV6-5; D gene: TRBD2; J gene: TRBJ2-3; clone size: -; CDR3 protein: CASRNGLAEADTQYF; CDR3 DNA: TGTGCCAGCAGGAACGGACTAGCGGAGGCAGATACGCAGTATTTT
V gene: TRBV4-1; D gene: TRBD2; J gene: TRBJ2-3; clone size: -; CDR3 protein: CASSQGAARGGDTQYF; CDR3 DNA: TGCGCCAGCAGCCAGGGGGCGGCGCGGGGGGGTGATACGCAGTATTTT
V gene: TRBV7-3; D gene: TRBD2; J gene: TRBJ2-1; clone size: -; CDR3 protein: CASSKLAGGNNEQFF; CDR3 DNA: TGTGCCAGCAGCAAACTAGCGGGAGGGAACAATGAGCAGTTCTTC
V gene: TRBV10-1; D gene: -; J gene: TRBJ1-2; clone size: -; CDR3 protein: CASSSYTGHPTCYTF; CDR3 DNA: TGCGCCAGCAGTAGCTACACAGGCCACCCGACATGCTACACCTTC
V gene: TRBV4-1; D gene: TRBD2; J gene: TRBJ2-7; clone size: -; CDR3 protein: CASSQVAGGEQYF; CDR3 DNA: TGCGCCAGCAGCCAGGTAGCGGGAGGGGAGCAGTACTTC
V gene: TRBV18; D gene: TRBD1; J gene: TRBJ2-4; clone size: once; CDR3 protein: CASSSGQGVQYF; CDR3 DNA: TGTGCCAGCTCATCCGGACAGGGGGTTCAGTACTTC
V gene: TRBV19; D gene: TRBD1; J gene: TRBJ1-2; clone size: medium-sized; CDR3 protein: CASSTSSRGTYGYTF; CDR3 DNA: TGTGCCAGTAGTACGTCCAGCAGGGGGACGTATGGCTACACCTTC
V gene: TRBV29-1; D gene: -; J gene: TRBJ2-3; clone size: -; CDR3 protein: CSVAPQVGTQYF; CDR3 DNA: TGCAGCGTTGCGCCGCAGGTGGGCACGCAGTATTTT
V gene: TRBV5-1; D gene: TRBD1; J gene: TRBJ2-7; clone size: -; CDR3 protein: CASSLGGTGASEQYF; CDR3 DNA: TGCGCCAGCAGCTTGGGGGGGACAGGGGCGAGCGAGCAGTACTTC
V gene: TRBV25-1; D gene: -; J gene: TRBJ1-6; clone size: -; CDR3 protein: CASSELRARADSPLHF; CDR3 DNA: TGTGCCAGCAGTGAATTGAGGGCAAGGGCGGATTCACCCCTCCACTTT
V gene: TRBV7-2; D gene: TRBD2; J gene: TRBJ2-3; clone size: -; CDR3 protein: CASSLAGGVDTQYF; CDR3 DNA: TGTGCCAGCAGCTTAGCGGGAGGGGTAGATACGCAGTATTTT
V gene: TRBV2; D gene: -; J gene: TRBJ2-3; clone size: -; CDR3 protein: CASRVSGSGQYF; CDR3 DNA: TGTGCCAGCAGGGTCAGTGGCTCGGGGCAGTATTTT
V gene: TRBV27; D gene: -; J gene: TRBJ2-3; clone size: -; CDR3 protein: CASTGQGGPTQYF; CDR3 DNA: TGTGCCAGCACAGGGCAGGGTGGACCTACGCAGTATTTT
V gene: TRBV5-1; D gene: -; J gene: TRBJ1-2; clone size: -; CDR3 protein: CASSSLGGPYGYTF; CDR3 DNA: TGCGCCAGCAGCTCCCTCGGGGGGCCCTATGGCTACACCTTC
V gene: TRBV15; D gene: TRBD1; J gene: TRBJ1-1; clone size: -; CDR3 protein: CATSRDQGEVPEAFF; CDR3 DNA: TGTGCCACCAGCAGAGATCAGGGGGAAGTTCCTGAAGCTTTCTTT
V gene: TRBV7-9; D gene: -; J gene: TRBJ2-1; clone size: -; CDR3 protein: CASSFFDSSSSNEQFF; CDR3 DNA: TGTGCCAGCAGCTTCTTTGACTCCAGCTCCTCGAATGAGCAGTTCTTC
V gene: TRBV6-5; D gene: TRBD1; J gene: TRBJ1-2; clone size: -; CDR3 protein: CASSSGTGNYGYTF; CDR3 DNA: TGTGCCAGCAGTTCCGGGACAGGGAACTATGGCTACACCTTC
V gene: TRBV10-3; D gene: TRBD2; J gene: TRBJ2-7; clone size: -; CDR3 protein: CAISEGLAGTYEQYF; CDR3 DNA: TGTGCCATCAGTGAAGGACTAGCGGGGACCTACGAGCAGTACTTC
V gene: TRBV27; D gene: TRBD2; J gene: TRBJ2-5; clone size: -; CDR3 protein: CASRLAGAQETQYF; CDR3 DNA: TGTGCCAGCAGGTTAGCGGGGGCTCAAGAGACCCAGTACTTC
V gene: TRBV18; D gene: TRBD1; J gene: TRBJ1-1; clone size: -; CDR3 protein: CASSLTGTGSDTEAFF; CDR3 DNA: TGTGCCAGCTCTCTCACCGGGACAGGGTCAGACACTGAAGCTTTCTTT
V gene: TRBV5-1; D gene: -; J gene: TRBJ1-1; clone size: once; CDR3 protein: CASSSGEVNTEAFF; CDR3 DNA: TGCGCCAGCAGCTCGGGGGAGGTGAACACTGAAGCTTTCTTT
V gene: TRBV6-1; D gene: -; J gene: TRBJ2-7; clone size: -; CDR3 protein: CASSEVQVSYEQYF; CDR3 DNA: TGTGCCAGCAGTGAAGTGCAGGTGTCCTACGAGCAGTACTTC
V gene: TRBV11-3; D gene: TRBD2; J gene: TRBJ2-2; clone size: -; CDR3 protein: CASSLGVSGDTGELFF; CDR3 DNA: TGTGCCAGCAGCTTAGGAGTTAGCGGGGACACCGGGGAGCTGTTTTTT
V gene: TRBV28; D gene: TRBD1; J gene: TRBJ1-2; clone size: -; CDR3 protein: CASRFTGGGYGYTF; CDR3 DNA: TGTGCCAGCAGGTTTACAGGGGGCGGCTATGGCTACACCTTC
V gene: TRBV5-1; D gene: -; J gene: TRBJ2-2; clone size: -; CDR3 protein: CASSVTENTGELFF; CDR3 DNA: TGCGCCAGCAGCGTCACAGAAAACACCGGGGAGCTGTTTTTT
V gene: TRBV19; D gene: -; J gene: TRBJ2-1; clone size: -; CDR3 protein: CASSPTGRSRGNEQFF; CDR3 DNA: TGTGCCAGTAGTCCCACTGGGAGGAGTAGAGGAAATGAGCAGTTCTTC
V gene: TRBV9; D gene: -; J gene: TRBJ2-6; clone size: -; CDR3 protein: CASSASPTGSGANVLTF; CDR3 DNA: TGTGCCAGCAGCGCCAGTCCAACAGGGTCTGGGGCCAACGTCCTGACTTTC
V gene: TRBV19; D gene: -; J gene: TRBJ1-3; clone size: -; CDR3 protein: CASSTPNREDTIYF; CDR3 DNA: TGTGCCAGTAGTACCCCTAACAGGGAAGACACCATATATTTT
V gene: TRBV20-1; D gene: -; J gene: TRBJ2-7; clone size: once; CDR3 protein: CSASVDYEQYF; CDR3 DNA: TGCAGTGCTAGTGTAGACTACGAGCAGTACTTC
V gene: TRBV5-1; D gene: TRBD2; J gene: TRBJ2-1; clone size: -; CDR3 protein: CASSPGTSGNEQFF; CDR3 DNA: TGCGCCAGCAGCCCCGGGACTAGCGGGAATGAGCAGTTCTTC
V gene: TRBV9; D gene: -; J gene: TRBJ1-1; clone size: -; CDR3 protein: CASSTGEGLGTEAFF; CDR3 DNA: TGTGCCAGCAGCACGGGCGAGGGTCTGGGAACTGAAGCTTTCTTT
V gene: TRBV2; D gene: -; J gene: TRBJ1-5; clone size: -; CDR3 protein: CASSVDQGRVQHF; CDR3 DNA: TGTGCCAGCAGCGTGGACCAGGGGAGGGTACAGCATTTT
V gene: TRBV28; D gene: -; J gene: TRBJ1-2; clone size: -; CDR3 protein: CASSGSNYGYTF; CDR3 DNA: TGTGCCAGCAGTGGCTCTAACTATGGCTACACCTTC
V gene: TRBV6-5; D gene: TRBD2; J gene: TRBJ2-5; clone size: -; CDR3 protein: CASSSTSGQETQYF; CDR3 DNA: TGTGCCAGCAGCTCAACTAGCGGGCAAGAGACCCAGTACTTC
V gene: TRBV13; D gene: -; J gene: TRBJ2-1; clone size: -; CDR3 protein: CASSFTLRLTGDNEQFF; CDR3 DNA: TGTGCCAGCAGCTTCACCTTAAGACTGACGGGGGACAATGAGCAGTTCTTC
V gene: TRBV4-2; D gene: -; J gene: TRBJ2-1; clone size: -; CDR3 protein: CASSHSTGVASNEQFF; CDR3 DNA: TGTGCCAGCAGCCATTCCACAGGCGTAGCATCTAATGAGCAGTTCTTC
V gene: TRBV10-1; D gene: TRBD1; J gene: TRBJ2-2; clone size: -; CDR3 protein: CASSLTGAGELFF; CDR3 DNA: TGCGCCAGCAGTTTGACAGGGGCCGGGGAGCTGTTTTTT
V gene: TRBV5-1; D gene: TRBD2; J gene: TRBJ2-2; clone size: -; CDR3 protein: CASGEASGSTGELFF; CDR3 DNA: TGCGCCAGCGGTGAGGCTAGCGGGAGTACCGGGGAGCTGTTTTTT
V gene: TRBV6-4; D gene: TRBD1; J gene: TRBJ2-1; clone size: -; CDR3 protein: CASSRDSGSSYNEQFF; CDR3 DNA: TGTGCCAGCAGCCGGGACAGCGGTAGCTCCTACAATGAGCAGTTCTTC
V gene: TRBV5-1; D gene: -; J gene: TRBJ2-1; clone size: -; CDR3 protein: CASRQQGSDGYNEQFF; CDR3 DNA: TGCGCCAGCAGGCAACAGGGATCCGATGGGTACAATGAGCAGTTCTTC
V gene: TRBV9; D gene: -; J gene: TRBJ1-4; clone size: once; CDR3 protein: CASSGGLNEKLFF; CDR3 DNA: TGTGCCAGCAGCGGAGGCTTAAATGAAAAACTGTTTTTT
V gene: TRBV6-1; D gene: TRBD1; J gene: TRBJ1-2; clone size: few; CDR3 protein: CASRPGQGPYGYTF; CDR3 DNA: TGTGCCAGCAGGCCGGGACAGGGCCCATATGGCTACACCTTC
V gene: TRBV2; D gene: -; J gene: TRBJ1-6; clone size: -; CDR3 protein: CASSEGGGNSPLHF; CDR3 DNA: TGTGCCAGCAGTGAAGGAGGGGGTAATTCCCCCCTCCACTTT
V gene: TRBV13; D gene: -; J gene: TRBJ2-3; clone size: -; CDR3 protein: CASGSGPSTDTQYF; CDR3 DNA: TGTGCCAGCGGTAGCGGACCTAGCACAGATACGCAGTATTTT
V gene: TRBV5-1; D gene: TRBD2; J gene: TRBJ2-3; clone size: -; CDR3 protein: CASSLAREPTDTQYF; CDR3 DNA: TGCGCCAGCAGCTTGGCGCGGGAGCCGACAGATACGCAGTATTTT
V gene: TRBV18; D gene: -; J gene: TRBJ1-4; clone size: -; CDR3 protein: CASSPGTTTNEKLFF; CDR3 DNA: TGTGCCAGCTCACCAGGGACAACAACTAATGAAAAACTGTTTTTT